This TCR beta chain was sequenced in a study of vaccination effects on CD4 cells after COVID-19. Study-wide points: Convalescent patients numbered few in the study; early post-infection timepoints were missing entirely. Both infection-induced and vaccine-induced clones contracted markedly at late post-vaccination timepoints.

Concerning this clone itself: Its specificity is not known.

After expansion with viral peptide pools in the ViraFEST assay, antigen-specific CD4+ T cells were sequenced. Investigators separated out CD4+ T cells once 10 days of culture had passed. Participants got two doses of BNT162b2 or mRNA-1273 vaccine. IL-2 at approximately 9.7 IU/ml and peptides at 8.5 to 10 ug/ml were added to cultured PBMC, around 2 million per well. In the cultures, half the medium was exchanged for IL-2 medium on days 3 and 7. The method was immunoSEQ multiplex PCR; TCRdb's version includes in-frame clones alone and lacks a portion of them. The sample shows roughly 59,000 clones, 75% to 85% of them seen only once. The sequence derives from a human donor who received a COVID-19 vaccine. The sample was CD4+ T cells from PBMCs cultured with HCoV-OC43 spike peptides, taken after COVID-19 vaccination. Noted subset: HCoV-OC43 spike overlapping peptide pool stimulation.

CDR3 coding DNA: TGTGCCAGCAGTGAACAAACAGGGGGGGACAATGAGCAGTTCTTC. Translated: CASSEQTGGDNEQFF. This chain connects TRBV6-4 to TRBJ2-1; a weak D match, TRBD1 (8 bases). The CDR3 loop spans 15 amino acids. The V gene's germline CDR1 is MRHNA and CDR2 SNTAGT. V was shortened by 3 bases and J by 5 bases, with 14 bases between the two germline ends.